This entry is about one TCR beta chain. The data were taken from a study of PD-1 blockade in classical Hodgkin lymphoma. Across the study: Nivolumab dosed at 3 mg/kg went to patients intravenously every 2 weeks.

Assay: immunoSEQ multiplex PCR; the TCRdb copy retains only in-frame clones and omits some. The data hold around 23,000 clones, with 80% to 85% observed a single time. The CDR3 sequence is 10 residues long. Trimming pared 8 bases from V and 3 bases from J, leaving 4 bases between. Germline V gene lookup returns CDR1 MNHNY and CDR2 SVGAGI (reference sequence). All patients experienced relapse after autologous stem cell transplantation, and brentuximab vedotin exposure was variable. Purification of CD4+ T cells from thawed PBMCs was performed via magnetic negative selection. The chain has TRBV6-6 and TRBJ1-1; D not certain. This receptor was taken from a human donor with classical Hodgkin lymphoma. The specimen comprised CD4+ T cells from blood, sampled at baseline. For the CDR3, the DNA is TGTGCCAGCTACTACACTGAAGCTTTCTTT. The encoded protein is CASYYTEAFF.